This TCR beta chain was captured by sequencing in a study of cytomegalovirus exposure and HLA in healthy donors. Germline CDR1 MGHDK, CDR2 SYGVNS. Trimming removed 5 bases at V and 0 bases at J, with 14 bases between. This CDR3 spans 16 amino acids. In this sample, this clone turned up many times. What it binds is not known. PCR used 60 Vbeta primers and 13 Jbeta primers. Using immunoSEQ multiplex PCR, the repertoire was profiled, and TCRdb retains in-frame clones only, with some absent. The sample has around 120,000 clones, over 70% seen once. Notes on the study in general: When a later analysis was performed, an Asian-associated ancestry cluster reportedly had fewer N-insertions than the roughly 670-donor mean.

The chain employs TRBV25-1 and TRBJ2-1; D may be TRBD2 (6 bases). Sequencing was done on a sample of PBMCs. This sequence was found in a woman aged 45-65 years in good health and CMV-seropositive. CDR3 region: CASSSDRDFSYNEQFF. CDR3 nucleotides: TGTGCCAGCAGTTCAGACCGGGACTTCTCCTACAATGAGCAGTTCTTC. The entire variable domain, with the rest obtained from reference TRBV25-1 and TRBJ2-1, is as follows: EADIYQTPRYLVIGTGKKITLECSQTMGHDKMYWYQQDPGMELHLIHYSYGVNSTEKGDLSSESTVSRIRTEHFPLTLESARPSHTSQYLCASSSDRDFSYNEQFFGPGTRLTVL.